Presented here are 23 T cell receptor beta chains from one specimen sequenced in a study of T-cell reconstitution after alpha-beta-depleted transplantation in children. Unique molecular identifiers were incorporated during preparation of the TCRbeta library. TCRdb re-analysed the PCR reads in MiXCR, keeping a single row per CDR3 protein. Among around 370,000 distinct CDR3 sequences, 10% to 13% were seen once, and the ten largest hold around 2.3%. The sequenced sample was PBMCs from the stem cell graft donor, obtained from the stem cell graft. The receptor source for this set is a human donor who donated a stem cell graft to a child with acute lymphoblastic leukemia.

This clonotype was seen repeatedly, ten times or more. The J gene is TRBJ2-7, the V gene TRBV29-1, with 8 positions matching TRBD1. The germline CDR1 and CDR2 sequences are SQVTM and ANQGSEA. Trimming removed 7 bases from V and 9 bases from J; junction bases left unmatched: 11. The CDR3 is made up of 12 amino acids. The CDR3 region is CSAAGQGLVQYF. CDR3 coding DNA: TGCAGCGCGGCTGGACAGGGTCTTGTGCAGTACTTC.

The chain recombines TRBV6-5 with TRBJ1-6, with 8 bases lining up with TRBD1. CDR1 MNHEY and CDR2 SVGAGI come from the germline V gene. The CDR3 has 17 residues. V was clipped by 4 bases and J by 7 bases; unmatched bases: 12. CDR3 in DNA: TGTGCCAGCAGTTTTAATTCCGGGACAGGAGGGAATTCACCCCTCCACTTT. Protein product: CASSFNSGTGGNSPLHF.

Remarks on this clonotype: Mismatch with germline at one junction end may stem from a read error. The chain uses TRBV18 and TRBJ2-6; D is perhaps TRBD1 or TRBD2 (5 bases each). The CDR3 sequence is 16 residues long. From germline, CDR1 is KGHSH and CDR2 LQKENI. The chain's CDR3 is CASSPGALSGANGLTF. The CDR3 DNA sequence: TGTGCCAGCTCGCCCGGGGCCCTCTCTGGGGCCAACGGCCTGACTTTC.

This clonotype showed up many times. This chain connects TRBV5-5 to TRBJ2-2; D is uncertain. CDR1 is SGHKS, CDR2 YYEKEE, per germline (reference sequence). With 4 bases removed from V and 3 bases from J, the gap between germline ends came to 16 bases. CDR3 length: 16 amino acids. This chain's CDR3 is CASSIGWAGDTGELFF. DNA for the CDR3: TGTGCCAGCAGCATTGGCTGGGCAGGCGACACCGGGGAGCTGTTTTTT.

J is TRBJ2-3 and V is TRBV5-1; TRBD2 matches 13 bases. Germline CDR1 reads SGHRS; CDR2 reads YFSETQ. The V gene end was trimmed by 2 bases and the J gene end by 4 bases; junction bases not matched to a gene: 7. The CDR3 has 17 amino acids. DNA for the CDR3: TGCGCCAGCAGCTTCGGACTAGCGGGAGTGTTCGCAGATACGCAGTATTTT. The encoded protein is CASSFGLAGVFADTQYF.

This clonotype was picked up a small number of times. The chain joins TRBV5-1 to TRBJ2-7, with D perhaps TRBD1 (7 bases). Per the germline V gene, CDR1 is SGHRS and CDR2 is YFSETQ. The CDR3 spans 16 residues. Trimming left V 0 bases short and J 5 bases short, with 18 bases between. In nucleotides, the CDR3 is TGCGCCAGCAGCTTGGCAGGAGGGGGCATTGATCACGAGCAGTACTTC. Translation gives CASSLAGGGIDHEQYF.

The chain couples TRBV5-1 to TRBJ2-7; maybe TRBD2 (6 bases). The CDR3 length is 15 residues. From germline, CDR1 is SGHRS and CDR2 YFSETQ. V was shortened by 0 bases and J by 3 bases, with 13 bases between the two germline ends. In DNA, the CDR3 is TGCGCCAGCAGCTTGGAGGCTAGCGCATACTACGAGCAGTACTTC. Protein sequence: CASSLEASAYYEQYF. Based on the CDR3 plus reference TRBV5-1 and TRBJ2-7, the full variable domain is KAGVTQTPRYLIKTRGQQVTLSCSPISGHRSVSWYQQTPGQGLQFLFEYFSETQRNKGNFPGRFSGRQFSNSRSEMNVSTLELGDSALYLCASSLEASAYYEQYFGPGTRLTVT.

DNA for the CDR3: TGTGCCAGCAGTTTATCAGCCAGAAACAATGAGCAGTTCTTC. Protein product: CASSLSARNNEQFF. This chain connects TRBV12-3 or TRBV12-4 to TRBJ2-1; D is unclear. V shed 2 bases and J shed 5 bases, with 10 bases lying between them. This CDR3 region has 14 residues.

V and J are TRBV7-6 and TRBJ2-1; the D gene is possibly TRBD2 (6 bases). This CDR3 region has 13 residues. Germline CDR1 and CDR2: SGHVS and FNYEAQ. V was trimmed by 5 bases and J by 9 bases, leaving 14 bases between them. The CDR3 loop is CASSTTAGREQFF. Written as DNA, the CDR3 is TGTGCCAGCAGCACAACTGCGGGGCGTGAGCAGTTCTTC.

This clonotype has a handful of counts. V gene TRBV7-2 combines with J gene TRBJ2-7; 10 bases agree with TRBD1. Trimming at V came to 6 bases and at J to 4 bases, leaving 6 bases not matched to a gene. The CDR3 runs 14 residues. Germline CDR1 and CDR2: SGHTA and FQGNSA. The CDR3 coding sequence is TGTGCCAGCAGACGAAGACAGGGGGCATACGAGCAGTACTTC. Translating gives CASRRRQGAYEQYF.

This clonotype was seen only once. The rearrangement joins TRBV6-2 or TRBV6-3 to TRBJ2-7; the match to TRBD1 covers 7 bases. After removal of 5 bases from V and 7 bases from J, the junction contained 11 bases not matched to a gene. The V gene's germline CDR1 is MNHEY and CDR2 SVGEGT. The CDR3 loop spans 14 amino acids. The CDR3 here is CASSKDRITLEQYF. The CDR3 region has the DNA TGTGCCAGCAGTAAGGACAGGATAACATTAGAGCAGTACTTC.

This clonotype came up many times. The gene calls are TRBV11-2 and TRBJ1-6, with a tentative D call TRBD1 (6 bases). The ends were cut back, 2 bases at V and 6 bases at J, with 20 bases in the middle. The CDR3 consists of 18 residues. Germline-derived CDR1 and CDR2 are SGHAT and FQNNGV. CDR3 amino acids: CASSLTGDTYFFNSPLHF. CDR3 coding DNA: TGTGCCAGCAGCTTAACTGGGGACACATACTTCTTTAATTCACCCCTCCACTTT.

The chain joins TRBV7-2 to TRBJ2-6, with D uncertain. Trimming stripped 5 bases from V and 2 bases from J, with 7 bases between. Looked up from germline, CDR1 is SGHTA and CDR2 is FQGNSA. CDR3 length: 14 amino acids. The DNA for the CDR3 is TGTGCCAGCAGCCCACAACCTGGGGCCAACGTCCTGACTTTC. This encodes CASSPQPGANVLTF.

This clonotype showed up just a few times. V usage is TRBV12-3 or TRBV12-4 and J usage is TRBJ2-3; no reliable D call. Trimming pared 5 bases from V and 2 bases from J, leaving 8 bases between. The CDR3 has 13 residues. DNA of the CDR3: TGTGCCAGCAGTCCCCTGAACACAGATACGCAGTATTTT. Its protein product is CASSPLNTDTQYF.

This clonotype has a handful of counts. The chain has TRBV20-1 and TRBJ1-5, with D hard to call. With 5 bases removed from V and 0 bases from J, the gap between germline ends came to 14 bases. The CDR3 is 15 amino acids. Germline V gene sequence: CDR1 DFQATT, CDR2 SNEGSKA (reference sequence). The CDR3 loop reads CSAPGRPYSNQPQHF. The DNA of the CDR3 is TGCAGTGCTCCCGGGCGGCCATATAGCAATCAGCCCCAGCATTTT.

This clonotype was counted only a few times. This chain connects TRBV20-1 to TRBJ2-2; the D is unclear. CDR1 and CDR2 from the germline V gene are DFQATT and SNEGSKA (reference sequence). This CDR3 is built from 15 residues. V lost 3 bases and J 1 base, leaving 12 bases between the germline ends. The CDR3 DNA is TGCAGTGCTAGGCGATTGGCGGAGAACACCGGGGAGCTGTTTTTT. The encoded protein is CSARRLAENTGELFF.

This clonotype appeared many times. The chain links TRBV3-1 to TRBJ1-3, with D unresolved. The CDR3 consists of 13 residues. V was pared by 4 bases and J by 0 bases, with 4 bases between. Germline V gene sequence: CDR1 LGHDT, CDR2 YNNKEL (reference sequence). The CDR3 sequence is CASSPLSGNTIYF. The DNA of the CDR3 is TGTGCCAGCAGCCCACTCTCTGGAAACACCATATATTTT.

The chain recombines TRBV20-1 with TRBJ2-2, with D uncertain. Germline V gives CDR1 DFQATT, CDR2 SNEGSKA (reference sequence). The V gene lost 6 bases and the J gene lost 3 bases, with 17 bases spanning the gap. This CDR3 is built from 15 residues. CDR3 in amino acids: CSALDPNPDTGELFF. The CDR3 DNA reads TGCAGTGCCCTCGACCCAAATCCCGACACCGGGGAGCTGTTTTTT.

The chain carries TRBV27 and TRBJ1-1; perhaps TRBD1 as D (6 bases). From germline, CDR1 is MNHEY and CDR2 SMNVEV (reference sequence). The CDR3 has 15 residues. The germline V and J ends were trimmed by 6 bases and 0 bases, with 14 bases remaining between them. The CDR3 loop reads CASRSYRELNTEAFF. The CDR3 DNA reads as TGTGCCAGCAGATCCTACAGGGAGCTGAACACTGAAGCTTTCTTT.

This sequence joins TRBV20-1 and TRBJ2-5, with D hard to call. The V and J ends lost 6 bases and 2 bases respectively, with 13 bases between them. The CDR3 extends over 13 amino acids. Germline V gene data show CDR1 as DFQATT and CDR2 as SNEGSKA (reference sequence). The CDR3 protein is CSAPNWGQETQYF. Here the CDR3 DNA reads TGCAGTGCCCCCAATTGGGGTCAAGAGACCCAGTACTTC.

There are many counts of this clonotype. V and J are TRBV5-1 and TRBJ2-3, with 10 nucleotides matching TRBD1. With V trimmed by 4 bases and J by 0 bases, 5 bases remained unmatched. This CDR3 has 16 amino acids. CDR1 is SGHRS, CDR2 YFSETQ, per germline. CDR3: CASSKGTGASTDTQYF. The DNA of the CDR3 is TGCGCCAGCAGCAAAGGGACAGGGGCAAGCACAGATACGCAGTATTTT.

This rearrangement joins TRBV4-3 to TRBJ2-7, with 7 bases identical to TRBD2. Germline V CDR1 and CDR2: LGHNA, YSLEER. J was trimmed by 0 bases and V by 0 bases; bases with no gene match: 2. The CDR3 is 15 amino acids. The CDR3, as DNA: TGCGCCAGCAGCCAAGATCTAGCGGACTCCTACGAGCAGTACTTC. It encodes CASSQDLADSYEQYF.

In its sample, this clonotype was seen many times. The chain uses TRBV3-1 and TRBJ1-1; 7 nucleotides match TRBD1. CDR3 length: 13 amino acids. V dropped 2 bases and J dropped 5; count of bases not matched to a gene: 2. Germline values: CDR1 LGHDT, CDR2 YNNKEL (reference sequence). In DNA, the CDR3 is TGTGCCAGCAGCCAACAGGGGGGGACTGAAGCTTTCTTT. Residues: CASSQQGGTEAFF.